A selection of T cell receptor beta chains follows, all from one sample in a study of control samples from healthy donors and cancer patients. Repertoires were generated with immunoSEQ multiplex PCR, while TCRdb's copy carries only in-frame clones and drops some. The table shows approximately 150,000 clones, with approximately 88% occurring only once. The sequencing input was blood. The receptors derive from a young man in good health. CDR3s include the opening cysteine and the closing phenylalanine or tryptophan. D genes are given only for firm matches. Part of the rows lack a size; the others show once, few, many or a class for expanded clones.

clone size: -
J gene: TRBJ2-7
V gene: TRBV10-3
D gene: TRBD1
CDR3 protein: CAISGPGQGYEQYF
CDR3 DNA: TGTGCCATCAGTGGACCGGGACAGGGTTACGAGCAGTACTTC

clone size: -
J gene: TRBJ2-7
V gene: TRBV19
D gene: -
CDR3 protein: CASSPGRYSYEQYF
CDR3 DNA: TGTGCCAGTAGTCCGGGGAGATACTCCTACGAGCAGTACTTC

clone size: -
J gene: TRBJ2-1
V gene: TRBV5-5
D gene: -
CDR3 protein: CASSLVWSPIGPEQFF
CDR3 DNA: TGTGCCAGCAGCTTGGTTTGGTCACCGATAGGTCCTGAGCAGTTCTTC

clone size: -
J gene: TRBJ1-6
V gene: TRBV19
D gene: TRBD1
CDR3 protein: CASSGRRDRGESPLHF
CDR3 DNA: TGTGCCAGTAGTGGACGAAGGGACAGGGGGGAGTCACCCCTCCACTTT

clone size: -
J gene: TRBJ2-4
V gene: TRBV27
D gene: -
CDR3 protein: CASSSGTTAKNIQYF
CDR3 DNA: TGTGCCAGCAGTTCCGGGACAACAGCCAAAAACATTCAGTACTTC

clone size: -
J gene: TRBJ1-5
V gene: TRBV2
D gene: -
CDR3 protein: CASRPSGVGYSNQPQHF
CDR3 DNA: TGTGCCAGCAGACCTTCAGGGGTTGGCTACAGCAATCAGCCCCAGCATTTT

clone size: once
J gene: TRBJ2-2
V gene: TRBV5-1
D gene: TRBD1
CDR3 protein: CASSFDADRGDTGELFF
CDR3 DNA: TGCGCCAGCAGCTTCGATGCGGACAGGGGAGACACCGGGGAGCTGTTTTTT

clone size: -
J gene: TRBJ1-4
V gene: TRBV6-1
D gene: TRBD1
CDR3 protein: CASSDHRDRGNEKLFF
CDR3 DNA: TGTGCCAGCAGTGACCACCGGGACAGGGGTAATGAAAAACTGTTTTTT

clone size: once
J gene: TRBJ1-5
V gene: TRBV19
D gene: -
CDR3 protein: CASSGTRFQPQHF
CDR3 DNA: TGTGCCAGTAGCGGAACCAGGTTTCAGCCCCAGCATTTT

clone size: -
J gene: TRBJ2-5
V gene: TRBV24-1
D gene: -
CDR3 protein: CATSDTLDTPTETQYF
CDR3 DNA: TGTGCCACCAGTGACACCCTGGACACTCCAACAGAGACCCAGTACTTC

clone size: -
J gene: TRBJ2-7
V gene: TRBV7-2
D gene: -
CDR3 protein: CASSTPRKNGLQYF
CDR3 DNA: TGTGCCAGCAGCACCCCGAGGAAGAATGGGTTGCAGTACTTC

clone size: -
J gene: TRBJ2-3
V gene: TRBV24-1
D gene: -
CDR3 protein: CATSVRGEVGTQYF
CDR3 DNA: TGTGCCACCAGTGTAAGGGGGGAGGTCGGTACGCAGTATTTT

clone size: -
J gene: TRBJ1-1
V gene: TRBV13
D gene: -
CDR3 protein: CASSPPPGNTEAFF
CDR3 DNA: TGTGCCAGCAGCCCACCCCCGGGGAACACTGAAGCTTTCTTT

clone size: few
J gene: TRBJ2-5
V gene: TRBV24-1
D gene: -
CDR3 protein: CATRGGVRQETQYF
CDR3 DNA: TGTGCCACCAGAGGGGGGGTAAGGCAAGAGACCCAGTACTTC